The TCR beta chain under discussion was sequenced for a study of CD8+ T cells in alopecia areata. Study context: Treated patients' severity was scored by percentage of affected scalp area.

Noted treatment: oral pan-JAK inhibitor, 5-10 mg twice daily. Researchers took lesional scalp punch biopsies and peripheral blood from people who were alopecia areata patients. Cell sorting was applied to PBMCs, and CD4+ and CD8+ T cells were collected. Germline-derived CDR1 and CDR2 are SQVTM and ANQGSEA. The CDR3 is 12 residues long. Trimming removed 7 bases at V and 5 bases at J, with 11 bases between. RNA extraction and reverse transcription yielded cDNA as sequencing template. Method: immunoSEQ multiplex PCR; TCRdb's copy keeps in-frame clones and lacks some. The table records 150,000 to 200,000 clones, around 56% of them present only once. Regarding this clone: Its antigen is unknown.

Study-wide results and limits: For lesional scalp, especially alopecia totalis/universalis, clonality was higher than in normal scalp.

The material was CD4+ T cells sorted from blood, obtained at week 4, from a patient treated with tofacitinib. The TCR was taken from a human donor with alopecia areata. J is TRBJ2-2 and V is TRBV29-1, with D maybe TRBD1 (6 bases). Written as DNA, the CDR3 is TGCAGCGGGGCACAGGGAACCGGGGAGCTGTTTTTT. Translated: CSGAQGTGELFF.